This T cell receptor (beta chain) was sequenced during a study of identifying expanded T cells in peripheral blood. Study-wide findings and caveats: Differentially abundant clones: approximately 1.3 between replicates, about 15 at around 2 weeks, approximately 19 at four.

Assay used: immunoSEQ multiplex PCR; TCRdb lists only in-frame clones, some missing. The table includes some 100,000 clones, around 85% detected once. Comments on this clone: Its antigen is unidentified.

Germline values: CDR1 LNHDA, CDR2 SQIVND (reference sequence). The CDR3 length is 18 residues. Trimming shortened V by 5 bases and J by 4 bases, and 24 bases separated the two germline ends. Sequenced sample: blood. The sequence was collected from a person aged 18 to 75 in good health. V usage is TRBV19 and J usage is TRBJ2-1, with D possibly matching TRBD2 (8 bases). The DNA for the CDR3 is TGTGCCAGTAGTCGGACGGGACTAGGCAGGGGGGCGTACAATGAGCAGTTCTTC. This translates into CASSRTGLGRGAYNEQFF. Full variable domain (rest looked up from reference TRBV19 and TRBJ2-1): DGGITQSPKYLFRKEGQNVTLSCEQNLNHDAMYWYRQDPGQGLRLIYYSQIVNDFQKGDIAEGYSVSREKKESFPLTVTSAQKNPTAFYLCASSRTGLGRGAYNEQFFGPGTRLTVL.